The TCR beta chain described here comes from a study of technical replicates of blood from several donors. TCRdb keeps only in-frame clones here, not all; method: immunoSEQ multiplex PCR. Found here are 55,000 to 75,000 clones, approximately 92% of them singletons; the top ten hold approximately 4.2%. Germline trimming cut 7 bases from V and 7 bases from J; bases unmatched to any gene: 4. Germline V gives CDR1 MRHNA, CDR2 SNTAGT. The CDR3 has 12 amino acids. The TCR sequence derives from a human donor in good health. Some clones in this sample may be carry-over from other donors' samples. V is TRBV6-4 and J is TRBJ1-2; 9 bases map to TRBD1. Material: PBMCs. This CDR3 is CASMDRGGGYTF. The CDR3 DNA reads as TGTGCCAGCATGGACAGGGGTGGTGGCTACACCTTC.